This is a list of T cell receptor beta chains from one sample in a study of blood T cells in healthy people across ages. TCRdb independently ran MiXCR on the 5' RACE reads; one entry per CDR3 protein. The profile covers roughly 800,000 distinct CDR3 sequences, with 58% appearing a single time and 22% taken by the ten largest. The sequenced sample was blood. These TCRs come from a man aged 25 to 40 in good health. The CDR3 runs from the conserved cysteine through the conserved F or W. D genes are given only for firm matches. Where a row states a size, it is once, few, many or the class of an expanded clone; other rows omit it.

TRBJ2-1	TRBD2	TRBV4-2	few	CASSQGPSGGADIQFF	TGTGCCAGCAGCCAAGGCCCTAGCGGGGGGGCGGATATACAGTTCTTC
TRBJ2-7	-	TRBV7-2	few	CASSLAYTAKQYF	TGTGCCAGCAGCTTAGCTTATACGGCAAAGCAGTACTTC
TRBJ2-5	-	TRBV13	-	CASSPRLGAQTQYF	TGTGCCAGCAGCCCCCGACTTGGGGCCCAGACCCAGTACTTC
TRBJ1-2	-	TRBV6-5	-	CASSPTGGASGYTF	TGTGCCAGCAGTCCCACGGGGGGGGCGTCTGGCTATACCTTC
TRBJ2-7	-	TRBV29-1	once	CSVESTLSPAAYEQYF	TGCAGCGTTGAATCTACCTTATCCCCCGCGGCCTACGAGCAGTACTTC
TRBJ2-7	-	TRBV20-1	once	CSARATNSYEQYF	TGCAGTGCTAGAGCTACGAACTCCTACGAGCAGTACTTC
TRBJ1-2	-	TRBV20-1	-	CSARMSYGYTF	TGCAGTGCTAGAATGAGCTATGGCTACACCTTC
TRBJ1-1	-	TRBV12-5	-	CASGFSGSEAFF	TGTGCTAGTGGTTTCTCGGGTTCTGAAGCTTTCTTT
TRBJ2-1	TRBD2	TRBV10-3	-	CAISVAGVGNEQFF	TGTGCCATCAGTGTGGCGGGAGTCGGAAATGAGCAGTTCTTC
TRBJ2-5	-	TRBV25-1	-	CASSELRGLGGETQYF	TGTGCCAGCAGTGAATTGAGAGGCTTAGGGGGAGAGACCCAGTACTTC
TRBJ2-5	TRBD2	TRBV7-2	few	CASSNRLSGSVSYETQYF	TGTGCCAGCAGCAACCGACTGAGCGGGAGCGTTTCCTACGAGACCCAGTACTTC
TRBJ1-2	-	TRBV4-2	few	CASSHEENYGYTF	TGTGCCAGCAGCCATGAGGAGAACTATGGCTACACCTTC
TRBJ2-7	TRBD2	TRBV3-1	once	CASSPSRTSGAYYEQYF	TGTGCCAGCAGCCCATCAAGGACTAGCGGGGCCTACTACGAGCAGTACTTC
TRBJ2-7	-	TRBV6-5	few	CASSAGELIDEQYF	TGTGCCAGCAGTGCCGGGGAATTGATTGACGAGCAGTACTTC
TRBJ2-4	-	TRBV18	-	CASSPPQGNIQYF	TGTGCCAGCTCACCCCCCCAGGGAAACATTCAGTACTTC